This T cell receptor beta chain was identified during a study of cytomegalovirus exposure and HLA in healthy donors (dated by TCRdb to the late 2010s). Context from the whole study: According to a later analysis, the roughly 120 validation repertoires were produced on the same platform as the 666 repertoires of the first cohort. The study aimed to test whether signatures of past pathogen exposure could be identified by cataloging public T cell receptors. Along with the approximately 650-subject first cohort, a separate validation cohort of more than 90 different subjects was used. To predict cytomegalovirus infection status, the study combined high-throughput TCR immunosequencing, statistical association of individual TCRs with disease status, and machine learning. Beyond this particular receptor, the publication reports: The validation cohort had no HLA typing available for a later analysis, so co-occurrence within that cohort was assessed over all 120 or so repertoires. In both the original and validation cohorts, the classifier was reported to diagnose cytomegalovirus status with high specificity and sensitivity. Most TCR sequences were observed very rarely across donors, whereas some public TCRs were present in many individuals. The study listed 164 TCR beta chains as associated with cytomegalovirus. The authors suggested that the approach could potentially be extended to other disease states and immunological phenotypes. In vitro tests confirmed that a few of the cytomegalovirus-associated TCR beta chains recognize cytomegalovirus antigens. In a later analysis, TCRs clustered in the first cohort were found to also tend to co-occur in the approximately 110 validation repertoires, with 94% of cluster scores above 0.

The donors belonged to the validation cohort of over a hundred subjects, which was separate from the approximately 700-subject first cohort. The library was prepared using the immunoSEQ multiplex PCR assay. In the source study's methods: To diagnose cytomegalovirus status from the catalog of TCR beta chain sequences, a statistical classification framework was built. This is the immuneACCESS table as TCRdb keeps it, with only in-frame sequences that have V and J called. A part of the clones is gone; compared with another copy, unresolved V genes explain less than half, and the rest is unexplained. V, J and clone size derive from that table, while D and trimming were established from the DNA sequence. This sample has 300,000 to 450,000 clones in its table, and around 86% of those were observed once. In total, the top ten clones hold approximately 0.8% of the sample. Deletion took 4 bases off V and 6 bases off J, with a span of 13 bases between the germline ends. In the germline V gene, CDR1 corresponds to SGHRS and CDR2 to YFSETQ. From its cysteine to its phenylalanine, the CDR3 spans 13 amino acids. This entry keeps only the CDR3 DNA: 39 bases, framed from base 1.

For this clone: Its antigen is unknown. The input lacks base qualities; no much larger clone sits a single base away.

Sequenced: PBMCs. The chain joins TRBV5-1 to TRBJ1-2, with no D gene named confidently. This sequence was found in a woman younger than 35 in good health and CMV-seronegative. CDR3 sequence: CASSINSIDGYTF. The nucleotides are TGCGCCAGCAGCATCAACAGTATAGATGGCTACACCTTC.